The T cell receptor beta chain described here comes from a study of T cells in Graves' hyperthyroidism and ophthalmopathy. Researchers amplified the TCR beta CDR3 regions from RNA transcripts. When the TCR CDR3 underwent first-round RT-PCR, the HTBI primer set was used. TCRdb independently ran MiXCR on the multiplex PCR reads; one entry per CDR3 protein. The sample lists 300,000 or so distinct CDR3 sequences, about 18% occurring once. This CDR3 contains 16 residues. The germline gives CDR1 SGHTA, CDR2 FQGNSA. V trimming: 0 bases; J trimming: 4 bases; junction bases outside the gene matches: 6. The sample consisted of blood. This chain links TRBV7-2 with TRBJ2-3, with 8 nucleotides matching TRBD1. This TCR was sampled from an older woman with Graves' ophthalmopathy. CDR3 loop: CASSLAGQGLADTQYF. The CDR3 region has the DNA TGTGCCAGCAGCTTAGCTGGACAGGGTCTGGCAGATACGCAGTATTTT.